This record concerns one T cell receptor (beta chain) sequence. An end of the junction does not agree with germline; a read error may underlie this. Template was bulk tumor genomic DNA, 450 to 750 ng per sample. Primary tumors were biopsied several times each, far apart, intraoperatively. These patients got curative surgery after being newly diagnosed with untreated non-small cell lung cancer. These data belong to a study of immune heterogeneity within non-small cell lung tumors. Multiplex PCR amplified TCR beta CDR3 with 32 V and 13 J primers. TCRdb re-called the multiplex PCR reads with MiXCR, one entry per CDR3 protein. The sample consists of 7,200 or so distinct CDR3 sequences, more than 20% of them appearing once. Germline CDR1 reads SGHTA; CDR2 reads FQGTGA. The CDR3 totals 16 residues.

This chain connects TRBV7-3 to TRBJ1-1; D is unresolved. The sequence was collected from a man aged 55-75 years with non-small cell lung cancer. The sample was lung tumor tissue. CDR3 sequence (DNA): TGTGCCAGCAGCCCAAGTCGGGCCCGAGTATGGACTGGAGCTTTCTTT. It encodes CASSPSRARVWTGAFF.